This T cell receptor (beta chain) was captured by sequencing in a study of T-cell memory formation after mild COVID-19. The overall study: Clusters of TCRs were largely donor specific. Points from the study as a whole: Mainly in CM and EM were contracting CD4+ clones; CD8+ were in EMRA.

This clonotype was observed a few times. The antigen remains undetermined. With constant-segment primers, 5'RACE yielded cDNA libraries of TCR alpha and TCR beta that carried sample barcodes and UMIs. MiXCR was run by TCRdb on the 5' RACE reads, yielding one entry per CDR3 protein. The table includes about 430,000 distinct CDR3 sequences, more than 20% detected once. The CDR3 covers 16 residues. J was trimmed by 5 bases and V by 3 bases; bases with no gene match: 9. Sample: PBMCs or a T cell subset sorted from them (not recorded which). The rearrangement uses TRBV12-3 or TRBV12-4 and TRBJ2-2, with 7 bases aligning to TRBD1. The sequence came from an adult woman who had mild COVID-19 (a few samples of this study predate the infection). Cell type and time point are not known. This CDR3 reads CASSFGTAKRTGELFF. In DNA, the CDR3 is TGTGCCAGCAGTTTCGGGACAGCTAAGAGGACCGGGGAGCTGTTTTTT.